The 13 T cell receptor beta chains below all came from one sample that was sequenced in a study of Tregs in tolerant kidney transplant recipients. Using immunoSEQ multiplex PCR, the repertoire was profiled, and TCRdb retains in-frame clones only, with some absent. The sample holds more than 95,000 clones; about 91% are singletons and the top ten take approximately 0.59%. The material sequenced was CD4+ T cells from blood. These receptors were taken from a human donor in good health.

J is TRBJ2-7 and V is TRBV6-1; no clear D. V lost 8 bases and J lost 0, with 14 bases in between. This CDR3 has 14 residues. Germline V gene sequence: CDR1 MNHNS, CDR2 SASEGT. Here the CDR3 reads CASLPGGSSYEQYF. CDR3 coding DNA: TGTGCCAGCCTCCCTGGCGGATCCTCCTACGAGCAGTACTTC.

V and J are TRBV6-5 and TRBJ1-2, with 8 bases identical to TRBD1. Per germline, CDR1 MNHEY and CDR2 SVGAGI. V was clipped by 4 bases and J by 4 bases; unmatched bases: 8. The CDR3 length is 15 residues. This CDR3 reads CASSLTGQGPYGYTF. The CDR3 DNA reads as TGTGCCAGCAGTTTGACAGGACAGGGACCCTATGGCTACACCTTC.

This rearrangement joins TRBV4-1 to TRBJ1-2, with no clear D. The germline CDR1 and CDR2 sequences are MGHRA and YSYEKL. The CDR3 contains 14 residues. The V gene lost 1 base and the J gene lost 5 bases, with 11 bases spanning the gap. Here the CDR3 DNA reads TGCGCCAGCAGCCAAGTTTTAAAGGGATATGGCTACACCTTC. Amino acids: CASSQVLKGYGYTF.

This chain uses TRBV10-3 with TRBJ2-7; 13 nucleotides align to TRBD2. The CDR3 loop spans 16 amino acids. Germline V gene lookup returns CDR1 ENHRY and CDR2 SYGVKD. Losses at the gene ends were 4 bases for V and 6 bases for J; bases not matched to a gene: 9. CDR3 loop: CAISATQLAGGPEQYF. The DNA of the CDR3 is TGTGCCATCAGTGCAACCCAACTAGCGGGAGGGCCCGAGCAGTACTTC.

The rearrangement joins TRBV19 to TRBJ1-2; maybe TRBD1 (6 bases). CDR3 size: 16 residues. Trimming removed 0 bases from V and 4 bases from J, with 15 bases in between. The germline V gene has CDR1 LNHDA and CDR2 SQIVND (reference sequence). DNA of the CDR3: TGTGCCAGTAGTATAGATCTCGGCAGGGGTGGCTATGGCTACACCTTC. It translates to CASSIDLGRGGYGYTF.

The chain has TRBV19 and TRBJ2-7, with D uncertain. Per germline, CDR1 LNHDA and CDR2 SQIVND (reference sequence). Trimming pared 5 bases from V and 0 bases from J, leaving 8 bases between. CDR3 size: 13 residues. The CDR3 DNA sequence: TGTGCCAGTAGTCCGGACCACTCCTACGAGCAGTACTTC. Translated: CASSPDHSYEQYF.

The V call is TRBV27, the J call TRBJ1-1; 7 nucleotides agree with TRBD1. The CDR3 extends over 13 amino acids. The V gene end was trimmed by 2 bases and the J gene end by 4 bases; junction bases not matched to a gene: 1. Per the germline V gene, CDR1 is MNHEY and CDR2 is SMNVEV (reference sequence). Here the CDR3 DNA reads TGTGCCAGCAGTTTAAACAGGGGCACTGAAGCTTTCTTT. This translates into CASSLNRGTEAFF.

The chain carries TRBV19 and TRBJ1-6; unclear D gene. The ends were cut back, 4 bases at V and 7 bases at J, with 20 bases in the middle. The CDR3 runs 17 residues. CDR1 is LNHDA and CDR2 is SQIVND in the germline V gene (reference sequence). The CDR3 sequence: CASSNYPAGPVNSPLHF. The CDR3 nucleotides are TGTGCCAGTAGTAACTACCCCGCCGGGCCGGTAAATTCACCCCTCCACTTT.

The chain carries TRBV2 and TRBJ2-5; D might be TRBD1 (6 bases). V lost 7 bases and J 5 bases, leaving 20 bases between the germline ends. Germline CDR1 SNHLY, CDR2 FYNNEI. The CDR3 is 15 residues long. CDR3 residues: CASTDRLGAYETQYF. The CDR3 coding sequence is TGTGCCAGCACGGACCGGCTGGGGGCTTATGAGACCCAGTACTTC.

The chain carries TRBV5-1 and TRBJ2-7; 11 bases map to TRBD1. Per the germline V gene, CDR1 is SGHRS and CDR2 is YFSETQ. The CDR3 loop spans 14 amino acids. The junction had 5 bases not matched to a gene; V was cut back by 4 bases and J by 5 bases. The CDR3 nucleotides read TGCGCCAGCAGCGCCGGGACAGGGGGGGACGAGCAGTACTTC. It codes for CASSAGTGGDEQYF.

This chain joins TRBV4-1 and TRBJ1-3; D call uncertain. Germline CDR1 MGHRA, CDR2 YSYEKL. The CDR3 has 15 amino acids. The V gene lost 1 base and the J gene lost 3 bases, with 10 bases spanning the gap. This chain's CDR3 is CASSQVGGYGNTIYF. The CDR3 DNA follows: TGCGCCAGCAGCCAAGTTGGAGGGTATGGAAACACCATATATTTT.

This chain joins TRBV11-2 and TRBJ2-1; TRBD2 agrees at 8 bases. J gave up 0 bases and V 1 base, and 5 bases lay outside the gene matches. The CDR3 totals 17 residues. Germline assignment: CDR1 SGHAT and CDR2 FQNNGV. The CDR3 sequence: CASSLGLAFSSYNEQFF. In nucleotides, the CDR3 is TGTGCCAGCAGCTTAGGACTAGCGTTCTCCTCCTACAATGAGCAGTTCTTC.

This rearrangement joins TRBV15 to TRBJ1-4; D is unclear. This CDR3 is built from 16 residues. V was trimmed by 5 bases and J by 7 bases, leaving 20 bases between them. In germline, CDR1 is LNHNV, CDR2 YYDKDF (reference sequence). Here the CDR3 DNA reads TGTGCCACCAGCGCCCTCGGTAGCGCCGCGCGTGAAAAACTGTTTTTT. It codes for CATSALGSAAREKLFF.